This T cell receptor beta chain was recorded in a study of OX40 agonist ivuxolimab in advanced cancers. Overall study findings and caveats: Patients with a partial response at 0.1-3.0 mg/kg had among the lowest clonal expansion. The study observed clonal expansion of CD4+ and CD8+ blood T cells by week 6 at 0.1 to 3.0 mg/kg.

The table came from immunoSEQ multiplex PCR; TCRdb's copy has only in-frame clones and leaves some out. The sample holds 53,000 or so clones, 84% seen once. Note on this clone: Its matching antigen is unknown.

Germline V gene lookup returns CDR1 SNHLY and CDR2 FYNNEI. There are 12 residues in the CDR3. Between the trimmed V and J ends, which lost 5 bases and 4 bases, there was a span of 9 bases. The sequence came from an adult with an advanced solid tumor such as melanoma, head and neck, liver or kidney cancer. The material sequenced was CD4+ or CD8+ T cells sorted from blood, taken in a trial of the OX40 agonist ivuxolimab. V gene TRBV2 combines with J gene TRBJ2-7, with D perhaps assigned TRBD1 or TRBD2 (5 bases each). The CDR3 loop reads CASSFGGYEQYF. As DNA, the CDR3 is TGTGCCAGCAGTTTTGGGGGATACGAGCAGTACTTC.